This T cell receptor (beta chain) was observed in a study of a mutant IDH1 vaccine in newly diagnosed glioma (dated by TCRdb to the early 2020s). Describing the broader study: Across visits V03 through V10, patients got a total of eight vaccinations, given in weeks 1, 3, 5, 7, 11, 15, 19 and 23. Longitudinal TCRB deep sequencing was done for about two dozen treated patients, wherever samples were available for exploratory analyses. Peripheral blood was collected at six visits: V03 (baseline), V05, V07, V10, V12 and V13. Prior to enrollment, patients had been given standard therapy consisting of radiotherapy alone, temozolomide alone, or radiochemotherapy with temozolomide, with the combination given to most patients. Of the 25 to 35 patients who were treated, about 62% were male and about 40% were female, and the mean age was roughly 40 years. Vaccination was initiated 4-6 weeks after radiotherapy alone, or concurrently with temozolomide cycles in the chemotherapy-containing groups.

This clone was found a few times. What antigen it recognizes has not been identified. Compared with germline, one end of the junction differs, possibly owing to a read error. Libraries were made using the immunoSEQ multiplex PCR assay. The hsTCRB Kit was used according to the manufacturer's protocol to amplify rearranged TCR beta chain sequences. Sequencing of TCRB libraries was carried out on an Illumina MiSeq. The authors processed their data as follows. The proprietary platform of the kit vendor was used for demultiplexing, trimming and gene mapping. TCRdb obtained this table from immuneACCESS and retained in-frame rearrangements with V and J assigned. These tables miss some clones; where compared with another copy, unresolved V genes account for less than half of the shortfall, and the remainder is unexplained. Clone size and the V and J calls come from that table; the DNA yielded D and trimming. This sample gives about 41,000 clones in total; under 80% of them show up just once. The ten largest clonotypes hold about 6.3% of the sample.

The label giving this sample's time point can be read as: week 23, last vaccination. Each vaccine dose, consisting of 300 ug of a 20-mer mutant IDH1 peptide in Montanide, was administered subcutaneously with topical imiquimod. Donors had newly diagnosed WHO grade 3 or 4 IDH1-mutant astrocytomas with loss of nuclear ATRX. The samples were drawn from NOA16, a multicentre, single-arm, open-label phase I trial in Germany that tested a mutant IDH1 peptide vaccine in humans for the first time. Genomic DNA for TCRB sequencing was isolated from EDTA blood with the DNeasy Blood and Tissue Kit. What the research found in general, with its limitations: It was noted by the authors that analyses of patient blood samples could not be reproduced owing to sample limitations. Changes in the top peripheral T cell clonotypes picked up by TCRB sequencing did not appear to be linked to pseudoprogression. Availability determined which PBMC samples were chosen for TCRB deep sequencing. Vaccine-induced immune responses across multiple MHC alleles were detected in 80% to 95% of patients.

There are 15 amino acids in the CDR3, from cysteine to phenylalanine inclusive. Only the CDR3 DNA stays, 45 bases, in frame from base 1. The V gene is TRBV23-1 and the J gene is TRBJ1-3, and the D gene may be TRBD1, 6 bases matching. TRBV23-1 is reported as an ORF; its role is uncertain. The sequence was obtained from a woman in her thirties or forties with glioma. Some clones in this sample may be carry-over from other donors' samples. The sequencing used PBMCs, collected from a glioma patient whose treatment included an IDH1 peptide vaccine. Here the CDR3 is given as CASSQSRGSDRSSSF. The sequence in DNA is TGCGCCAGCAGTCAATCGCGAGGGTCAGACAGGTCTTCTTCTTTT.